This T cell receptor beta chain was sequenced for a study of CD8+CD57+ T cells in acquired aplastic anemia. Study background: Sorted CD4+ and CD8+ cell DNA averaged roughly 3 ug. Healthy donors gave some 10 million reads on average for CD4+ cells.

TCR beta VDJ and CDR3 were profiled, and genomic DNA was the template. MiXCR was run by TCRdb on the reads, yielding one entry per CDR3 protein. Here the sample spans roughly 180,000 distinct CDR3 sequences, around 45% being singletons. The table lists this clonotype with many counts. Looked up from germline, CDR1 is LGHDT and CDR2 is YNNKEL (reference sequence). This CDR3 spans 12 amino acids. Trimming shortened V by 1 base and J by 7 bases, and 8 bases separated the two germline ends. The TCR sequence derives from a human donor in good health. The sequencing sample was made of sorted CD4+, CD8+, or CD8+CD57+ T cells (not recorded which) from PBMCs. The gene calls are TRBV3-1 and TRBJ2-7, with unresolved D. The CDR3 coding sequence is TGTGCCAGCAGCCAAGTGGATGGAGAGCAGTACTTC. Residues: CASSQVDGEQYF.